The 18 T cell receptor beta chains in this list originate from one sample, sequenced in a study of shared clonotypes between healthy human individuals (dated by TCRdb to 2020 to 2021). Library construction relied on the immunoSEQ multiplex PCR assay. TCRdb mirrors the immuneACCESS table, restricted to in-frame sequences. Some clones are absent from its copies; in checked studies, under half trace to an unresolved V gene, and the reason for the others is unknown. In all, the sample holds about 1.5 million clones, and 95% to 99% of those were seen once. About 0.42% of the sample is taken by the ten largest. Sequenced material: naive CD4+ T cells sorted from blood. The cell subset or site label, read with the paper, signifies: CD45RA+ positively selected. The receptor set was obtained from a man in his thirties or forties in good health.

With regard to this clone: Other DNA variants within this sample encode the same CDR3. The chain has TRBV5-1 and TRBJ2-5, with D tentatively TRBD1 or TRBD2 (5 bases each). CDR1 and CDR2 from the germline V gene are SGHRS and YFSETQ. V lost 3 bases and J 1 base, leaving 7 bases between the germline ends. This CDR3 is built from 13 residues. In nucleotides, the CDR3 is TGCGCCAGCAGCTCGAGGGGCCAAGAGACCCAGTACTTC. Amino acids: CASSSRGQETQYF.

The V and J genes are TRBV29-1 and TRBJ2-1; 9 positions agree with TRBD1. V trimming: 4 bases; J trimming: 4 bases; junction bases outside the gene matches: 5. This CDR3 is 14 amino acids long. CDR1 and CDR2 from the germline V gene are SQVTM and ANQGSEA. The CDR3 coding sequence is TGCAGCGTTGGGGACAGGGTCGATTACAATGAGCAGTTCTTC. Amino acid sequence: CSVGDRVDYNEQFF.

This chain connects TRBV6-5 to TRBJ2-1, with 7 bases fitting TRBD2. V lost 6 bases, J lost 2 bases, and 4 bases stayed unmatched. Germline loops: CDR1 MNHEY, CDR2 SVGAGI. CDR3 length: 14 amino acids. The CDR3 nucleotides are TGTGCCAGCAGAATAGCGGGTACCTACAATGAGCAGTTCTTC. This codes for CASRIAGTYNEQFF.

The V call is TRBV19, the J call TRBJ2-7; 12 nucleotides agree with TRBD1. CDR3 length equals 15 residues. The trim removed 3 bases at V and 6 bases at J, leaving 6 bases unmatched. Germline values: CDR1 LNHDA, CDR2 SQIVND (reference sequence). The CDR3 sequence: CASSIGGTGGFEQYF. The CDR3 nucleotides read TGTGCCAGTAGTATTGGCGGGACAGGGGGCTTCGAGCAGTACTTC.

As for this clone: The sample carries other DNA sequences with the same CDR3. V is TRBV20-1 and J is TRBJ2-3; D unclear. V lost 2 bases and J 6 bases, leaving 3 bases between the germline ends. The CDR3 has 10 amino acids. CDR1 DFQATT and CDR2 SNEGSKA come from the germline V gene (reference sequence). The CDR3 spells CSARRDTQYF. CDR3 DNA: TGCAGTGCTAGACGTGATACGCAGTATTTT.

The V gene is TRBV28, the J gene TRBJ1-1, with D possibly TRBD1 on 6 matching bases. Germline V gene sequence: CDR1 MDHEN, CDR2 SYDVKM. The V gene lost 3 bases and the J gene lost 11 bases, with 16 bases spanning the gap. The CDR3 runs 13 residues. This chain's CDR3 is CASSFLFRGVAFF. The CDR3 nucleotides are TGTGCCAGCAGTTTTCTTTTCAGGGGAGTCGCTTTCTTT.

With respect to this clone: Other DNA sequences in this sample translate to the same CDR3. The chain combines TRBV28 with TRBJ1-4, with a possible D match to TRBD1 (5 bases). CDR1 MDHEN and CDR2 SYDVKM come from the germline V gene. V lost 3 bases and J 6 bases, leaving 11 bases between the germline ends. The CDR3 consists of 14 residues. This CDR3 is CASSLVGTDEKLFF. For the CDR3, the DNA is TGTGCCAGCAGTTTGGTAGGGACGGATGAAAAACTGTTTTTT.

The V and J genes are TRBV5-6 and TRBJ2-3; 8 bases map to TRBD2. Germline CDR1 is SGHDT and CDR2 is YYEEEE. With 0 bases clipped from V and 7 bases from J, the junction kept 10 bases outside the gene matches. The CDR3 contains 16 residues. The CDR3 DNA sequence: TGTGCCAGCAGCTTGGTAACGGGAGGGACTGGGAATACGCAGTATTTT. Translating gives CASSLVTGGTGNTQYF.

The DNA for the CDR3 is TGTGCCAGTAGGGTACAGGGCACAGATACGCAGTATTTT. Its protein is CASRVQGTDTQYF. V and J are TRBV19 and TRBJ2-3; TRBD1 is a possible D gene (5 bases). Germline assignment: CDR1 LNHDA and CDR2 SQIVND (reference sequence). Trimming pared 6 bases from V and 1 base from J, leaving 8 bases between. This CDR3 has 13 amino acids.

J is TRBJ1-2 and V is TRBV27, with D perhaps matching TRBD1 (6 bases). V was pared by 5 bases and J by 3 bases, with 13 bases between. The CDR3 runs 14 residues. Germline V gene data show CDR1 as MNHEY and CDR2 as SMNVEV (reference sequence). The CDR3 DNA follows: TGTGCCAGCAGTCGCCGCCCAGGGGACTATGGCTACACCTTC. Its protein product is CASSRRPGDYGYTF.

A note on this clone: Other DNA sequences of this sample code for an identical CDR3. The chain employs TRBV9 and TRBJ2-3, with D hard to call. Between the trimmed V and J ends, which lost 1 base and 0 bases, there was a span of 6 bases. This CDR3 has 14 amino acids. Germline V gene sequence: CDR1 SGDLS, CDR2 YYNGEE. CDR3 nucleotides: TGTGCCAGCAGCGTATTCTCCAGCACAGATACGCAGTATTTT. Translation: CASSVFSSTDTQYF. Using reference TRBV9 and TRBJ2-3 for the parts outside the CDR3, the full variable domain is DSGVTQTPKHLITATGQRVTLRCSPRSGDLSVYWYQQSLDQGLQFLIQYYNGEERAKGNILERFSAQQFPDLHSELNLSSLELGDSALYFCASSVFSSTDTQYFGPGTRLTVL.

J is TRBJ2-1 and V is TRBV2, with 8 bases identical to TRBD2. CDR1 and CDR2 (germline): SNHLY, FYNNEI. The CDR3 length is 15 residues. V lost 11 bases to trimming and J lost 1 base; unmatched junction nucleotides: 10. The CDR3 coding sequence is TGTGCCTCAAGTTTTCGGGAGGGATCCTACAATGAGCAGTTCTTC. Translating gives CASSFREGSYNEQFF.

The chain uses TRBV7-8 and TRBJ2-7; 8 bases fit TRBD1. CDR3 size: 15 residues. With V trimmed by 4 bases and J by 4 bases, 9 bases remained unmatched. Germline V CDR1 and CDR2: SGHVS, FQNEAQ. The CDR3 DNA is TGTGCCAGCAGCTCCCGGGACAGGAGACGATACGAGCAGTACTTC. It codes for CASSSRDRRRYEQYF.

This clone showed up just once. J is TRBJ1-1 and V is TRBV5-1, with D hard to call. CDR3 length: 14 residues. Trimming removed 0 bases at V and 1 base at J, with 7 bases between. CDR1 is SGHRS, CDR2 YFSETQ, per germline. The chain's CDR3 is CASSLEGKNTEAFF. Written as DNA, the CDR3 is TGCGCCAGCAGCTTGGAAGGGAAGAACACTGAAGCTTTCTTT.

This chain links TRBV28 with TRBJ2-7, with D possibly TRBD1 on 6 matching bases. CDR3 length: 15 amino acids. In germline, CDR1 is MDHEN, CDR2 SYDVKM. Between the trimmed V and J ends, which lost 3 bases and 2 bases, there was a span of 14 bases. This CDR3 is CASSFPPGVPYEQYF. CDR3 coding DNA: TGTGCCAGCAGTTTTCCCCCAGGGGTCCCCTACGAGCAGTACTTC.

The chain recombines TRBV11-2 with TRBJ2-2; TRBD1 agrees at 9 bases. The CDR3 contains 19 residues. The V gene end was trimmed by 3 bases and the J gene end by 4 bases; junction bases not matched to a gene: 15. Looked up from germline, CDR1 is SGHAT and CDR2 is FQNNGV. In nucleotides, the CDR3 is TGTGCCAGCAGCTTTACGGGGACAGGGTATTCCACACTCACCGGGGAGCTGTTTTTT. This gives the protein CASSFTGTGYSTLTGELFF.

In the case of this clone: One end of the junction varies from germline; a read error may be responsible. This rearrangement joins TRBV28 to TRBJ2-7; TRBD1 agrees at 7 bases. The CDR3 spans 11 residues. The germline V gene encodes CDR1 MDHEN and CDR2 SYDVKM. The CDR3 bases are TGTGCCAGCAGTGGGGTGAGGGGGCAAAACTTC. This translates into CASSGVRGQNF.

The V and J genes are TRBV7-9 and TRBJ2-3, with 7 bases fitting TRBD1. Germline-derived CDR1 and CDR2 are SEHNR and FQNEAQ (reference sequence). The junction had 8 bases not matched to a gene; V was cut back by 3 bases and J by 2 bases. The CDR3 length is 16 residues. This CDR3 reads CASSFTGTAITDTQYF. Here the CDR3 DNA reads TGTGCCAGCAGCTTTACCGGGACAGCAATCACAGATACGCAGTATTTT.